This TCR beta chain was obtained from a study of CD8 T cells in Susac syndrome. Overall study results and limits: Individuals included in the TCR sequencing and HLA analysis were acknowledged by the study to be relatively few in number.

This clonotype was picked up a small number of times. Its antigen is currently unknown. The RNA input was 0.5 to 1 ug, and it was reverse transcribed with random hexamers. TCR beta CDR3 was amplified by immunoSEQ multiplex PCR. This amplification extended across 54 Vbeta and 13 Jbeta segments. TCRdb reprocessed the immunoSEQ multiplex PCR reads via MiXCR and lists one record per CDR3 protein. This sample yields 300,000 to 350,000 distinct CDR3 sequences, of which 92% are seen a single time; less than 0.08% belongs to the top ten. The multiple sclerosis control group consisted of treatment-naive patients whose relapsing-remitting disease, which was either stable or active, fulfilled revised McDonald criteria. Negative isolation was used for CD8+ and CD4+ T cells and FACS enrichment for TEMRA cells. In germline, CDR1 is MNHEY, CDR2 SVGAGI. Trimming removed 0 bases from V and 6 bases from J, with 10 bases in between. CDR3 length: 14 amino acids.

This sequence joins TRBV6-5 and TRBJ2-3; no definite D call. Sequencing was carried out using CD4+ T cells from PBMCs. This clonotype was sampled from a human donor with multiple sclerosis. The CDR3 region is CASSYSLDADTQYF. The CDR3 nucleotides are TGTGCCAGCAGTTACTCTCTGGATGCGGATACGCAGTATTTT.